The rows below give T cell receptor beta chains drawn from one sample of a study of blood T cell repertoires in COVID-19. The table came from immunoSEQ multiplex PCR; TCRdb's copy has only in-frame clones and leaves some out. The sample carries approximately 260,000 clones, 70% to 90% recorded once. Material: peripheral blood. These receptors were obtained from a woman in her 70s with acute or convalescent COVID-19. CDR3s include the opening cysteine and the closing phenylalanine or tryptophan.

j_call,v_call,cdr3_aa
TRBJ2-1,TRBV7-2,CASSFGGTSLNEQFF
TRBJ1-6,TRBV6-5,CASSWSGDSVHF
TRBJ2-2,TRBV18,CASSLWDIKLNTGELFF
TRBJ1-6,TRBV6-6,CASRDSEISPLHF
TRBJ1-2,TRBV3-1/TRBV3-2,CASSQAIEGGYTF
TRBJ1-3,TRBV9,CASSVAGRGSGNTIYF
TRBJ1-2,TRBV2,CASKPPTRYAYGYTF
TRBJ2-7,TRBV7-3,CASSLDGTPSYEQYF
TRBJ2-7,TRBV5-1,CASTNTGAGPYEQYF
TRBJ2-7,TRBV2,CASSERVGGPSYEQYF
TRBJ2-1,TRBV5-6,CASSSPGVDEQFF